Here is one TCR beta chain with its context. These data belong to a study of T cell responses to AZD1222 COVID-19 vaccine. Trimming took 4 bases from V and 7 from J, leaving 13 bases between them. CDR1 and CDR2 from the germline V gene are SQVTM and ANQGSEA. The CDR3 runs to 12 residues. Clones were sequenced by immunoSEQ multiplex PCR, and TCRdb holds only the in-frame ones, with some missing. The repertoire includes about 120,000 clones, roughly 91% of them detected once, and 5% sits in the top ten. The specimen was peripheral blood, collected 28 days after the second AZD1222 dose. The receptor was derived from an adult who received the AZD1222 COVID-19 vaccine. The chain is built from TRBV29-1 and TRBJ2-5; D is possibly TRBD1 or TRBD2 (6 bases each). The DNA of the CDR3 is TGCAGCGTTGGACGCAGGGGAGGGACCCAGTACTTC. It translates to CSVGRRGGTQYF.